This passage covers 6 T cell receptor beta chains from one sample sequenced in a study of cytomegalovirus exposure and HLA in healthy donors. The PCR was carried out with 60 Vbeta primers and 13 Jbeta primers. Data came from immunoSEQ multiplex PCR; TCRdb stores just in-frame clones and leaves some out. The data show about 190,000 clones, under 80% seen once. Source material: PBMCs. The receptors shown here come from a man aged 30 to 39 in good health and CMV-seropositive.

This sequence joins TRBV5-4 and TRBJ2-3; 11 positions agree with TRBD2. CDR3 size: 15 residues. V shed 1 base, J shed 3 bases, and the junction held 1 base outside the gene matches. The germline V gene has CDR1 SGHNT and CDR2 YYREEE (reference sequence). CDR3 region: CASSLTSGRTDTQYF. DNA of the CDR3: TGTGCCAGCAGCTTGACTAGCGGGAGAACAGATACGCAGTATTTT.

CDR3 DNA sequence: TGTGCCAGCAGCGAGATACAAGAGACCCAGTACTTC. It codes for CASSEIQETQYF. V and J are TRBV2 and TRBJ2-5; no clear D. Germline-derived CDR1 and CDR2 are SNHLY and FYNNEI. The CDR3 extends over 12 amino acids. Trimming took 6 bases from V and 2 from J, leaving 7 bases between them.

The chain carries TRBV4-3 and TRBJ2-7, with D possibly TRBD1 on 5 matching bases. The CDR3 spans 15 residues. Deletions cut 1 base from V and 0 bases from J, with 10 bases between. Germline V gene lookup returns CDR1 LGHNA and CDR2 YSLEER. The CDR3 sequence is CASSQAQGSSYEQYF. The CDR3 DNA sequence: TGCGCCAGCAGCCAAGCGCAGGGAAGCTCCTACGAGCAGTACTTC.

The chain uses TRBV7-9 and TRBJ1-1; unclear D gene. CDR1 SEHNR and CDR2 FQNEAQ come from the germline V gene (reference sequence). The CDR3 is 13 amino acids. Trimming removed 7 bases at V and 1 base at J, with 10 bases between. This CDR3 is CASTRGENTEAFF. CDR3 DNA: TGTGCCAGCACCCGGGGTGAGAACACTGAAGCTTTCTTT.

The chain joins TRBV11-1 to TRBJ1-2, with 10 bases lining up with TRBD1. The CDR3 runs 15 residues. The V gene's germline CDR1 is SGHAT and CDR2 FQDESV (reference sequence). Trimming removed 0 bases from V and 6 bases from J; junction bases left unmatched: 4. The CDR3 here is CASSLAGQGFDGYTF. CDR3 DNA: TGTGCCAGCAGCTTAGCGGGACAGGGGTTCGATGGCTACACCTTC.

The chain employs TRBV18 and TRBJ1-2, with D uncertain. Between the trimmed V and J ends, which lost 2 bases and 8 bases, there was a span of 9 bases. The CDR3 covers 12 residues. CDR1 is KGHSH and CDR2 is LQKENI in the germline V gene. The CDR3 spells CASSPSAGGYTF. CDR3 coding DNA: TGTGCCAGCTCACCAAGTGCGGGCGGCTACACCTTC.